The clone carrying this TCR beta chain turned up a few times. Its target is not known. These data belong to a study of siplizumab effects on memory and regulatory T cells. Notes on the study in general: Naive T cells apparently outstripped memory cells in diversity and seemed major alloresponse contributors.

TCRdb's copy holds only in-frame clones and misses some; the assay was immunoSEQ multiplex PCR. Here the sample spans about 14,000 clones, around 49% being singletons. Cocultured for roughly 6 days at 37°C were the mixed lymphocyte reaction cells. V was clipped by 6 bases and J by 6 bases, with 9 bases between them. The CDR3 has 12 residues. The germline V gene encodes CDR1 SEHNR and CDR2 FQNEAQ (reference sequence). This receptor was identified in a human donor in good health; the cells came from an allogeneic mixed lymphocyte reaction. Input material: CFSE-low (dividing) CD4+ T cells sorted from an allogeneic mixed lymphocyte reaction. This rearrangement joins TRBV7-9 to TRBJ1-5; weak D call: TRBD1 (6 bases). The CDR3 nucleotides are TGTGCCAGCAGTCGGGACATTCAGCCCCAGCATTTT. Translation gives CASSRDIQPQHF.